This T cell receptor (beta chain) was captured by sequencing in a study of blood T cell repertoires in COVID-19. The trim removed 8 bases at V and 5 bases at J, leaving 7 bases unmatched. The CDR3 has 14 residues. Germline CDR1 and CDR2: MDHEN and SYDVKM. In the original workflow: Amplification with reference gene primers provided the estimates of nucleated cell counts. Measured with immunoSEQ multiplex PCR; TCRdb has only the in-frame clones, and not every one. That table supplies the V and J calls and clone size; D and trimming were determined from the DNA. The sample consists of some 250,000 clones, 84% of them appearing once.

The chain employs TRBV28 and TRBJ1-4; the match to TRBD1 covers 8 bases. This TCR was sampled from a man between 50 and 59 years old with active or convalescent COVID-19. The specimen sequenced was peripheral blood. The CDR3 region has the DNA TGTGCCAGCTCGTCGACAGGGGAAAATGAAAAACTGTTTTTT. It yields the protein CASSSTGENEKLFF.